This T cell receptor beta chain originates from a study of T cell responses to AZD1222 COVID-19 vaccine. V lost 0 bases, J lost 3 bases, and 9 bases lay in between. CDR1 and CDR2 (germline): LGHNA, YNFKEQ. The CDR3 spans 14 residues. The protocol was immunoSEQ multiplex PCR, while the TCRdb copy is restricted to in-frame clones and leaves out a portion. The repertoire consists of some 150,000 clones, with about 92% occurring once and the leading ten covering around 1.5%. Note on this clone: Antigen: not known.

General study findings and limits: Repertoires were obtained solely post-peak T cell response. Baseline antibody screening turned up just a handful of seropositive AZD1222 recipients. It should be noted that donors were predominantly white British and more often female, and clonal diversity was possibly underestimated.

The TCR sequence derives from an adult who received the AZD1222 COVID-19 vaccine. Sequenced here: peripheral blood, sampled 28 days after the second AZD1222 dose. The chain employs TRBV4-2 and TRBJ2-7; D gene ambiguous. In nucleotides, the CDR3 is TGTGCCAGCAGCCAAGATAATCTAGGCTACGAGCAGTACTTC. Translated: CASSQDNLGYEQYF.